This T cell receptor beta chain was profiled in a study of blood T cell repertoires in COVID-19. Study information: Donors in the United States, Italy and Spain gave samples during acute or convalescent COVID-19. Sample material is recorded as cDNA or gDNA derived from T cells, B-cell-depleted T cells, or PBMCs.

The J segment lost 8 bases and the V segment lost 3 bases, leaving 8 bases of the junction unmatched. CDR3 length: 15 residues. In germline, CDR1 is SEHNR, CDR2 FQNEAQ (reference sequence). In the original processing: Using reference gene primer amplification, nucleated cell counts were estimated. Sequencing used immunoSEQ multiplex PCR; TCRdb keeps in-frame clones, though not all of them. V and J calls plus clone size are reproduced from that table; the DNA served to infer D and trimming. This table holds over 200,000 clones, roughly 86% found once. The J gene is TRBJ2-1, the V gene TRBV7-9, with TRBD1 matching over 9 bases. The receptor was derived from a man aged 35-49 years who had recovered from COVID-19. The sequenced sample was peripheral blood. CDR3 protein: CASSFPQGARYEQFF. The CDR3 nucleotides are TGTGCCAGCAGCTTTCCACAGGGGGCGCGTTATGAGCAGTTCTTC.